This is a list of T cell receptor beta chains from one sample in a study of blood T cell repertoires in COVID-19. Libraries were prepared by immunoSEQ multiplex PCR; TCRdb keeps only in-frame clonotypes and omits some of them. This table has 75,000 to 95,000 clones, approximately 89% appearing once. Sequenced material: peripheral blood. The receptors were gathered from a man between 50 and 59 years old with active COVID-19. Both conserved end residues are part of each CDR3. Each record gives: D gene, V gene, clone size, J gene, CDR3 protein, CDR3 DNA. D genes are given only for firm matches. Clone size appears in some rows only: once, few, many, or a class for an expanded clone.

D gene: -
V gene: TRBV7-6
clone size: -
J gene: TRBJ1-1
CDR3 protein: CASSRFDRRAEAFF
CDR3 DNA: TGTGCCAGCAGCCGCTTCGATCGGAGGGCTGAAGCTTTCTTT

D gene: -
V gene: TRBV6-5
clone size: -
J gene: TRBJ2-3
CDR3 protein: CASSRGGAPPDTQYF
CDR3 DNA: TGTGCCAGCAGTAGGGGAGGAGCGCCCCCAGATACGCAGTATTTT

D gene: TRBD2
V gene: TRBV24-1
clone size: once
J gene: TRBJ2-3
CDR3 protein: CATSDTGRESTDTQYF
CDR3 DNA: TGTGCCACCAGTGATACCGGGAGGGAGAGCACAGATACGCAGTATTTT

D gene: -
V gene: TRBV28
clone size: once
J gene: TRBJ1-2
CDR3 protein: CASTSWRGSYGYTF
CDR3 DNA: TGTGCCAGCACCTCGTGGAGAGGGTCCTATGGCTACACCTTC

D gene: TRBD1
V gene: TRBV10-3
clone size: -
J gene: TRBJ2-7
CDR3 protein: CAISEGQGVYEQYF
CDR3 DNA: TGTGCCATCAGTGAGGGACAGGGGGTCTACGAGCAGTACTTC

D gene: TRBD1
V gene: TRBV6-5
clone size: -
J gene: TRBJ1-5
CDR3 protein: CASSPYRGGQPQHF
CDR3 DNA: TGTGCCAGTTCTCCTTACAGGGGAGGCCAGCCCCAGCATTTT

D gene: -
V gene: TRBV5-5
clone size: few
J gene: TRBJ1-3
CDR3 protein: CASSLGQNSGNTIYF
CDR3 DNA: TGTGCCAGCAGCTTGGGGCAGAACTCTGGAAACACCATATATTTT

D gene: -
V gene: TRBV2
clone size: -
J gene: TRBJ1-5
CDR3 protein: CASTNRVAVNGQPQHF
CDR3 DNA: TGTGCCAGCACTAACCGCGTGGCAGTGAACGGGCAGCCCCAGCATTTT

D gene: TRBD2
V gene: TRBV19
clone size: -
J gene: TRBJ2-2
CDR3 protein: CASSILSGSWAGELFF
CDR3 DNA: TGTGCCAGTAGTATCCTCAGCGGGAGCTGGGCCGGGGAGCTGTTTTTT

D gene: TRBD1
V gene: TRBV5-1
clone size: -
J gene: TRBJ1-1
CDR3 protein: CASSDAQGVGTEAFF
CDR3 DNA: TGCGCCAGCAGCGATGCGCAGGGGGTAGGGACTGAAGCTTTCTTT

D gene: -
V gene: TRBV18
clone size: -
J gene: TRBJ2-1
CDR3 protein: CASSPLLSEVDNEQFF
CDR3 DNA: TGTGCCAGCTCACCACTCCTCAGTGAGGTGGACAATGAGCAGTTCTTC

D gene: -
V gene: TRBV3-1/TRBV3-2
clone size: few
J gene: TRBJ1-3
CDR3 protein: CASSQDLGAGRSGNTIYF
CDR3 DNA: TGTGCCAGCAGCCAAGATCTTGGGGCAGGGCGCTCTGGAAACACCATATATTTT

D gene: -
V gene: TRBV2
clone size: once
J gene: TRBJ2-2
CDR3 protein: CASSELTPGTGELFF
CDR3 DNA: TGTGCCAGCAGTGAACTGACTCCGGGGACCGGGGAGCTGTTTTTT

D gene: -
V gene: TRBV24-1
clone size: -
J gene: TRBJ1-1
CDR3 protein: CATSDTRGGENTEAFF
CDR3 DNA: TGTGCCACCAGTGATACCCGGGGGGGGGAGAACACTGAAGCTTTCTTT

D gene: TRBD2
V gene: TRBV7-2
clone size: -
J gene: TRBJ2-2
CDR3 protein: CASIPSPTSGRTGELFF
CDR3 DNA: TGTGCCAGCATCCCGAGCCCGACTAGCGGGAGGACCGGGGAGCTGTTTTTT

D gene: -
V gene: TRBV6-2/TRBV6-3
clone size: -
J gene: TRBJ2-7
CDR3 protein: CASSPGSKYSYEQYF
CDR3 DNA: TGTGCCAGCAGTCCCGGGAGTAAATATTCCTACGAGCAGTACTTC

D gene: -
V gene: TRBV6-5
clone size: -
J gene: TRBJ1-5
CDR3 protein: CASKETHGGQPQHF
CDR3 DNA: TGTGCCAGCAAGGAGACTCATGGAGGACAGCCCCAGCATTTT

D gene: -
V gene: TRBV10-3
clone size: -
J gene: TRBJ2-2
CDR3 protein: CAISAGPPTGELFF
CDR3 DNA: TGTGCCATCAGCGCGGGACCCCCGACCGGGGAGCTGTTTTTT

D gene: -
V gene: TRBV6-1
clone size: -
J gene: TRBJ2-3
CDR3 protein: CASSEATGVGTDTQYF
CDR3 DNA: TGTGCCAGCAGTGAAGCGACGGGGGTCGGAACAGATACGCAGTATTTT

D gene: -
V gene: TRBV5-6
clone size: medium-sized
J gene: TRBJ1-6
CDR3 protein: CASSFADSSPLHF
CDR3 DNA: TGTGCCAGCAGCTTTGCAGATTCCTCACCCCTCCACTTT

D gene: TRBD2
V gene: TRBV28
clone size: -
J gene: TRBJ2-7
CDR3 protein: CASSETSGGAYEQYF
CDR3 DNA: TGTGCCAGCAGTGAGACTAGCGGGGGGGCCTACGAGCAGTACTTC

D gene: -
V gene: TRBV2
clone size: -
J gene: TRBJ2-1
CDR3 protein: CATTGTNRDNEQFF
CDR3 DNA: TGTGCCACCACAGGGACAAATCGCGACAATGAGCAGTTCTTC

D gene: -
V gene: TRBV7-2
clone size: -
J gene: TRBJ2-7
CDR3 protein: CASSNSREQYF
CDR3 DNA: TGTGCCAGCAGCAATTCTCGCGAGCAGTACTTC

D gene: -
V gene: TRBV5-1
clone size: once
J gene: TRBJ2-2
CDR3 protein: CASSLRIRGGELFF
CDR3 DNA: TGCGCCAGCAGCCTGAGAATTCGGGGCGGGGAGCTGTTTTTT

D gene: -
V gene: TRBV11-2
clone size: -
J gene: TRBJ1-2
CDR3 protein: CASSSPTNYGYTF
CDR3 DNA: TGTGCCAGCAGCTCCCCTACGAACTATGGCTACACCTTC

D gene: -
V gene: TRBV7-2
clone size: -
J gene: TRBJ2-1
CDR3 protein: CASSPRGRNEQFF
CDR3 DNA: TGTGCCAGCTCCCCGCGGGGGCGGAATGAGCAGTTCTTC

D gene: TRBD1
V gene: TRBV3-1/TRBV3-2
clone size: -
J gene: TRBJ1-2
CDR3 protein: CASSHLRDRGNYGYTF
CDR3 DNA: TGTGCCAGCAGCCATCTGAGGGACAGGGGGAACTATGGCTACACCTTC

D gene: -
V gene: TRBV3-1/TRBV3-2
clone size: -
J gene: TRBJ1-3
CDR3 protein: CASSLRLTSGNTIYF
CDR3 DNA: TGTGCCAGCAGCCTCAGGCTGACCTCTGGAAACACCATATATTTT

D gene: -
V gene: TRBV6-4
clone size: few
J gene: TRBJ2-6
CDR3 protein: CASSTGKSGANVLTF
CDR3 DNA: TGTGCCAGCAGTACGGGGAAGTCTGGGGCCAACGTCCTGACTTTC

D gene: -
V gene: TRBV28
clone size: -
J gene: TRBJ1-1
CDR3 protein: CASSLREEAFF
CDR3 DNA: TGTGCCAGCAGTTTAAGGGAGGAAGCTTTCTTT

D gene: TRBD2
V gene: TRBV5-1
clone size: -
J gene: TRBJ2-7
CDR3 protein: CASSFAGTSGSYEQYF
CDR3 DNA: TGCGCCAGCAGCTTCGCCGGGACTAGCGGCTCCTACGAGCAGTACTTC

D gene: -
V gene: TRBV9
clone size: once
J gene: TRBJ1-5
CDR3 protein: CASSVGVSNQPQHF
CDR3 DNA: TGTGCCAGCAGCGTAGGAGTTAGCAATCAGCCCCAGCATTTT

D gene: TRBD1
V gene: TRBV30
clone size: -
J gene: TRBJ1-5
CDR3 protein: CAWAPPAGGWSNQPQHF
CDR3 DNA: TGTGCCTGGGCCCCACCTGCAGGGGGCTGGAGCAATCAGCCCCAGCATTTT

D gene: -
V gene: TRBV7-3
clone size: -
J gene: TRBJ1-1
CDR3 protein: CASSLIGGGNTEAFF
CDR3 DNA: TGTGCCAGCAGCTTAATCGGGGGAGGGAACACTGAAGCTTTCTTT

D gene: TRBD2
V gene: TRBV29-1
clone size: -
J gene: TRBJ2-5
CDR3 protein: CSVGATRLANTETQYF
CDR3 DNA: TGCAGCGTTGGGGCAACCCGACTAGCTAACACAGAGACCCAGTACTTC

D gene: TRBD2
V gene: TRBV9
clone size: -
J gene: TRBJ2-5
CDR3 protein: CASSVRLAEETQYF
CDR3 DNA: TGTGCCAGCAGCGTTAGACTAGCGGAAGAGACCCAGTACTTC

D gene: -
V gene: TRBV19
clone size: -
J gene: TRBJ2-7
CDR3 protein: CASSIVNSGGEQYF
CDR3 DNA: TGTGCCAGTAGTATAGTAAACAGCGGTGGGGAGCAGTACTTC

D gene: -
V gene: TRBV12-3/TRBV12-4
clone size: -
J gene: TRBJ2-5
CDR3 protein: CASSFGDPLHF
CDR3 DNA: TGTGCCAGCAGTTTCGGAGACCCTCTCCACTTC

D gene: TRBD1
V gene: TRBV10-3
clone size: -
J gene: TRBJ2-7
CDR3 protein: CATRSQGAREQYF
CDR3 DNA: TGTGCCACCAGGTCGCAGGGGGCGCGAGAGCAGTACTTC

D gene: -
V gene: TRBV5-4
clone size: -
J gene: TRBJ1-2
CDR3 protein: CASAKYVASGSNYGYTF
CDR3 DNA: TGTGCCAGCGCAAAGTACGTTGCTTCGGGTTCTAACTATGGCTACACCTTC

D gene: TRBD2
V gene: TRBV11-2
clone size: -
J gene: TRBJ2-5
CDR3 protein: CASSLARAGERETQYF
CDR3 DNA: TGTGCCAGCAGCTTAGCTCGGGCGGGAGAGAGAGAGACCCAGTACTTC

D gene: -
V gene: TRBV5-6
clone size: once
J gene: TRBJ1-1
CDR3 protein: CASSQMGRGGNTEAFF
CDR3 DNA: TGTGCCAGCAGTCAAATGGGCAGGGGTGGAAACACTGAAGCTTTCTTT

D gene: -
V gene: TRBV30
clone size: -
J gene: TRBJ2-3
CDR3 protein: CAWRKWGVNTDTQYF
CDR3 DNA: TGTGCCTGGAGGAAGTGGGGGGTGAACACAGATACGCAGTATTTT

D gene: -
V gene: TRBV5-6
clone size: -
J gene: TRBJ1-6
CDR3 protein: CASSFGGLNSPLHF
CDR3 DNA: TGTGCCAGCAGCTTTGGGGGGTTAAATTCACCCCTCCACTTT

D gene: TRBD1
V gene: TRBV9
clone size: -
J gene: TRBJ2-1
CDR3 protein: CASTTGARDEQFF
CDR3 DNA: TGTGCCAGCACCACAGGGGCGCGTGATGAGCAGTTCTTC

D gene: -
V gene: TRBV28
clone size: -
J gene: TRBJ1-1
CDR3 protein: CASSLWRQVEAFF
CDR3 DNA: TGTGCCAGCAGTTTATGGAGACAGGTGGAAGCTTTCTTT

D gene: -
V gene: TRBV3-1/TRBV3-2
clone size: -
J gene: TRBJ2-4
CDR3 protein: CASSTRSPNIQYF
CDR3 DNA: TGTGCCAGCAGCACCCGGTCACCTAACATTCAGTACTTC

D gene: TRBD1
V gene: TRBV5-5
clone size: -
J gene: TRBJ2-7
CDR3 protein: CASSSGQLRDEQYF
CDR3 DNA: TGTGCCAGCAGCTCGGGACAGCTCAGAGACGAGCAGTACTTC

D gene: -
V gene: TRBV19
clone size: -
J gene: TRBJ2-7
CDR3 protein: CASSSPRESYEQYF
CDR3 DNA: TGTGCCAGTAGTAGCCCGAGGGAAAGCTACGAGCAGTACTTC

D gene: TRBD1
V gene: TRBV6-1
clone size: -
J gene: TRBJ1-2
CDR3 protein: CASSEALQTGLYGYTF
CDR3 DNA: TGTGCCAGCAGTGAAGCGCTTCAGACAGGGCTGTATGGCTACACCTTC

D gene: -
V gene: TRBV7-8
clone size: once
J gene: TRBJ1-5
CDR3 protein: CASSLIRTESNQPQHF
CDR3 DNA: TGTGCCAGCAGCTTAATAAGAACGGAGAGCAATCAGCCCCAGCATTTT

D gene: -
V gene: TRBV6-5
clone size: few
J gene: TRBJ2-7
CDR3 protein: CASTHGVGLGEQYF
CDR3 DNA: TGTGCCAGCACCCATGGGGTCGGACTCGGCGAGCAGTACTTC

D gene: TRBD1
V gene: TRBV7-9
clone size: -
J gene: TRBJ1-5
CDR3 protein: CASSLGQGDQPQHF
CDR3 DNA: TGTGCCAGCAGCTTAGGCCAGGGGGATCAGCCCCAGCATTTT